This T cell receptor beta chain came from a study of post-analysis software for immune sequencing data (dated by TCRdb to about 2015). For the study in its entirety: The recorded disease courses included relapsing-remitting, secondary progressive and progressive-relapsing multiple sclerosis, and some patients had no subtype annotation. A subset of samples was prepared in parallel using single-end sample barcoding, then pooled and co-amplified after Illumina adapter ligation. Patient repertoires were compared against around 10 previously published healthy control repertoires from donors aged roughly 6 to 28 years.

Results and caveats for the whole study, not just this receptor: Significantly higher frequencies in patients than in controls were found for roughly 5 TRBV segments, including TRBV5-6, TRBV5-1 and TRBV20-1. The control group was slightly older than the multiple sclerosis patient group. Normalized Chao1 diversity was significantly lower in multiple sclerosis patients than controls, suggesting substantial peripheral T-cell clonal expansion. When samples were clustered directly using the F measure, samples prepared in the same batch co-clustered strongly, which prompted a batch-effect correction.

Spanning cysteine to phenylalanine, the CDR3 consists of 15 amino acids. CDR3 DNA only is kept here, 45 bases in frame from base 1. According to the germline V gene (reference sequence), CDR1 reads LNHNV and CDR2 reads YYDKDF. V drops 0 bases and J drops 1 base, leaving 9 bases in between. This clonotype was seen at least ten times. The antigen it recognizes is unknown. No per-base quality is available; no much larger clone lies one base away. Libraries were made using PCR. Sequencing took place on an Illumina HiSeq 2500. To reduce PCR and sequencing biases, unique molecular identifiers were built into the TCR beta cDNA libraries. Approximately 500,000 cDNA molecules were obtained per 1 to 10 million input T cells, so each molecule approximated one T cell. The patient libraries were prepared and sequenced with the same protocol used for the earlier healthy control dataset. Within a given batch, samples were prepared together, multiplexed and sequenced on the same HiSeq lane. Per the source publication's procedure: MIGEC was used to process the raw barcoded reads, and molecular identifier groups with only a single read were discarded before consensus assembly and CDR3 extraction. Clonotype tables were post-analysed with VDJtools, and diversity was normalized by down-sampling all datasets to the smallest sample size. Repertoire overlap clustering matched CDR3 amino acid but not nucleotide sequences to correct batch-related cross-sample contamination. TCRdb reran the public reads through fastp at Q25 and MiXCR, keeping productive beta chains. Rows matching on CDR3 protein sequence are summarized as one entry with the most common DNA and genes. TCRdb's processing, not the authors' own work, is the source of the V and J calls. The table for this sample lists about 260,000 distinct CDR3 sequences; about 40% of them were counted only once. Under 5% of the sample is in the top ten clones.

TCR beta repertoires were profiled from peripheral blood of approximately 13 young patients with multiple sclerosis to demonstrate the VDJtools post-analysis software. The multiple sclerosis patients were children and adolescents ranging in age from roughly 6 to 15 years. Sequencing used blood. This sequence originates from a girl under 18 with multiple sclerosis. Recombination linked TRBV15 to TRBJ2-5; too little of a D gene remains to name it. In nucleotide form, the sequence is TGTGCCACCAGCAGAGACCCGGCCCCCCAAGAGACCCAGTACTTC. The encoded protein is CATSRDPAPQETQYF.